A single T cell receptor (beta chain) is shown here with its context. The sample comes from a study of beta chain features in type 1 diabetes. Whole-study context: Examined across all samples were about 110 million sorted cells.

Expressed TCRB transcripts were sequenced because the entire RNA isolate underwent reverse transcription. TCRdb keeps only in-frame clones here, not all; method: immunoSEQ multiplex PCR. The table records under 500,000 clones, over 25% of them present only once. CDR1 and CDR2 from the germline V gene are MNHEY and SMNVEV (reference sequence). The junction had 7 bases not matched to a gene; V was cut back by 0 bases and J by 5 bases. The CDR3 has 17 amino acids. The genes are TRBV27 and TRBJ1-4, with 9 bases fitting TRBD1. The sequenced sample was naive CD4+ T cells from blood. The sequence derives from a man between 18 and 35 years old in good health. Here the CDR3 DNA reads TGTGCCAGCAGTTTATCCTCCACAGGGGGCTCGAATGAAAAACTGTTTTTT. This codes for CASSLSSTGGSNEKLFF.